This T cell receptor (beta chain) comes out of a study of cytomegalovirus exposure and HLA in healthy donors. Across the study: A data release that came early held about 89 million unique TCRs from HLA-typed donors.

This clone has just one count. What it recognizes is unknown. Researchers ran the PCR with 60 Vbeta and 13 Jbeta primers. The assay was immunoSEQ multiplex PCR, and TCRdb's table has in-frame clones only and misses some. The table has about 150,000 clones, about 79% seen once. Overall study results and limits: Later work associated fewer than 20,000 TCR beta sequences with HLA alleles at 0.05 false discovery rate. Later analysis showed most CMV-associated TCR beta chains appearing HLA-restricted.

J was trimmed by 6 bases and V by 5 bases; bases with no gene match: 1. The CDR3 extends over 12 amino acids. Germline V gives CDR1 SEHNR, CDR2 FQNEAQ (reference sequence). The sequence was collected from a woman in her 30s in good health and CMV-seronegative. Sequencing input: PBMCs. The V and J genes are TRBV7-9 and TRBJ1-1, with TRBD1 matching 9 bases. The CDR3 nucleotides read TGTGCCAGCAGCCGGGACAGGGCTGAAGCTTTCTTT. Translated, it gives CASSRDRAEAFF.